This TCR beta chain was captured in a study of blood T cells in healthy people across ages. This CDR3 is 15 amino acids long. V lost 3 bases to trimming and J lost 5 bases; unmatched junction nucleotides: 8. The germline CDR1 and CDR2 sequences are SGHTA and FQGTGA. In its sample, this clonotype was seen a few times. The authors ran a second PCR of 7 to 11 cycles using a sample-barcoded 5' primer and a J-beta primer mix. From the 5' RACE reads, TCRdb called clonotypes with MiXCR, one entry per CDR3 protein. The sample comprises approximately 760,000 distinct CDR3 sequences, around 25% of which are singletons, and 8% to 10% rests with the top ten. Separately, the same data were catalogued under a study of T cells of mothers and their children. As that study records: Sequencing revealed no T cell clones that were persistent and microchimeric.

The clonotype was recovered from a boy between 5 and 17 years old in good health. V usage is TRBV7-3 and J usage is TRBJ2-5; TRBD2 aligns across 8 bases. What was sequenced was blood. CDR3 in DNA: TGTGCCAGCAGCTTTATGCGGGGGGCCGCGGAGACCCAGTACTTC. Residues: CASSFMRGAAETQYF.